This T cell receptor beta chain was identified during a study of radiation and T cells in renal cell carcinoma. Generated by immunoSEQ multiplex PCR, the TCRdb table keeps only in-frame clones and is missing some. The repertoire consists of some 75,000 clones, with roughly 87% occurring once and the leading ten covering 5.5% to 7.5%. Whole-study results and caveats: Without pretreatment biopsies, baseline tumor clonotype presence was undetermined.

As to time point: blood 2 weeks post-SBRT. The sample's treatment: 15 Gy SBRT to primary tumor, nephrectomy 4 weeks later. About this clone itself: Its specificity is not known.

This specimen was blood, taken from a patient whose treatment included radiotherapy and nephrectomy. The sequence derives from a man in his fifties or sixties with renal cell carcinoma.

The CDR3 spells CAIRFTGTGGVYGYTF. The CDR3 DNA reads as TGTGCCATCAGATTCACCGGGACAGGGGGCGTCTATGGCTACACCTTC. The V and J genes are TRBV10-3 and TRBJ1-2, with 12 nucleotides matching TRBD1. The CDR3 length is 16 residues. Losses at the gene ends were 6 bases for V and 4 bases for J; bases not matched to a gene: 9. The germline gives CDR1 ENHRY, CDR2 SYGVKD.